This T cell receptor (beta chain) comes out of a study of blood T cell repertoires in COVID-19. Study-level information: Samples taken during acute and convalescent COVID-19 were collected in the United States, Italy and Spain. Sources were T cells, B-cell-depleted T cells, or PBMCs; the material itself was cDNA or gDNA.

This CDR3 contains 12 residues. CDR1 and CDR2 from the germline V gene are MNHEY and SVGAGI. V lost 4 bases to trimming and J lost 4 bases, with 8 bases between them. Per the authors' pipeline: Amplification of reference gene primers provided the estimated nucleated cell counts. Clones were read by immunoSEQ multiplex PCR, and TCRdb kept only the in-frame ones, dropping some. The V and J calls and clone size are taken from that table; D and trimming were inferred from the DNA. The data hold 150,000 to 200,000 clones, with around 74% observed a single time. This clone was seen just once. The rearrangement links TRBV6-5 to TRBJ2-7; D unresolved. Sequences were obtained from peripheral blood. The origin of this receptor is a man in his sixties or seventies with acute or convalescent COVID-19. The CDR3: CASSWRGYEQYF. The CDR3 DNA reads as TGTGCCAGCAGTTGGCGAGGATACGAGCAGTACTTC.